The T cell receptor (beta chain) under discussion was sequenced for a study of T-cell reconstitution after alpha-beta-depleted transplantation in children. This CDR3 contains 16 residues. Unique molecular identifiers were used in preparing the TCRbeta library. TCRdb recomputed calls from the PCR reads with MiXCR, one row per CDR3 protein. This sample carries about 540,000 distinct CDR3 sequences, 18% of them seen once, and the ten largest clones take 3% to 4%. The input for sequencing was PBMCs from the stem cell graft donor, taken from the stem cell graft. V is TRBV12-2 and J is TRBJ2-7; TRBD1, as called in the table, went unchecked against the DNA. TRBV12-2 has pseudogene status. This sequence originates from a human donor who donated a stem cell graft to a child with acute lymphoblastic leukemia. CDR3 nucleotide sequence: TGTGCAAGTCGCTTAGTAACGCGCCAGCGGAGAATCGAGCAGTACTTC. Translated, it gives CASRLVTRQRRIEQYF.